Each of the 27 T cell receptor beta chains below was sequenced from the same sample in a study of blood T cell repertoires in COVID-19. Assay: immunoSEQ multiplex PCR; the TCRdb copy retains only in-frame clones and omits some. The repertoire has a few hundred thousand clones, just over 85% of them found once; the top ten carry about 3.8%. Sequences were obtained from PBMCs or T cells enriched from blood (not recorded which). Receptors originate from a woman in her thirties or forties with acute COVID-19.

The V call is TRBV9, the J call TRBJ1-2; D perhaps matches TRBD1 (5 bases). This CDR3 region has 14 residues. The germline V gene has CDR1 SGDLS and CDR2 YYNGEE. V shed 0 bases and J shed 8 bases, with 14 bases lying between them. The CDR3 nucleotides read TGTGCCAGCAGCGTAGAAGGGCGGGGACGGGGCTACACCTTC. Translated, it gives CASSVEGRGRGYTF.

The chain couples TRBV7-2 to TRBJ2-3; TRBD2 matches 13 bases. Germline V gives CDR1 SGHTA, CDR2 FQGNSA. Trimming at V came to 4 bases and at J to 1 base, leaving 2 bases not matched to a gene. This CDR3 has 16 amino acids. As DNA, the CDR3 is TGTGCCAGCAGCTCGGGGACTAGCGGGGGCACAGATACGCAGTATTTT. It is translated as CASSSGTSGGTDTQYF.

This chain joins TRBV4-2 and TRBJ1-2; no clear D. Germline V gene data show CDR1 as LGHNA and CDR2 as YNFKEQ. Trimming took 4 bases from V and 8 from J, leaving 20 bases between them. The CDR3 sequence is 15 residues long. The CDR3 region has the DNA TGTGCCAGCAGCCCTGGCGGGGTGCAGCCTAGGGGCTACACCTTC. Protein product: CASSPGGVQPRGYTF.

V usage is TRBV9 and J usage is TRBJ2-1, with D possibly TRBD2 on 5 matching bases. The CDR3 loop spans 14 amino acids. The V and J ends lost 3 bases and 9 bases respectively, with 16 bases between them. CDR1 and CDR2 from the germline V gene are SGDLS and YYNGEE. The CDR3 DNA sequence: TGTGCCAGCAGCGCCCTACTTGGAGGCGGTGAGCAGTTCTTC. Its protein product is CASSALLGGGEQFF.

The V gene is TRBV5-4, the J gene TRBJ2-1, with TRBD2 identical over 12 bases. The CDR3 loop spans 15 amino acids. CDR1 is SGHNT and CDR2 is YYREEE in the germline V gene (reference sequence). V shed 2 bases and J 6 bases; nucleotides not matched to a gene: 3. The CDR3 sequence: CASSFKTSGSNEQFF. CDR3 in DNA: TGTGCCAGCAGCTTTAAGACTAGCGGGAGCAATGAGCAGTTCTTC.

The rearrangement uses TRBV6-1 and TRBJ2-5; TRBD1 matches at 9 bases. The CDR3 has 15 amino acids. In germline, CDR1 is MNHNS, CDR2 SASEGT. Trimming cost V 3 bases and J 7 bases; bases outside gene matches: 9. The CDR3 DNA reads TGTGCCAGCAGTGAGGCAACAGGGGGCCGAGGGACCCAGTACTTC. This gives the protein CASSEATGGRGTQYF.

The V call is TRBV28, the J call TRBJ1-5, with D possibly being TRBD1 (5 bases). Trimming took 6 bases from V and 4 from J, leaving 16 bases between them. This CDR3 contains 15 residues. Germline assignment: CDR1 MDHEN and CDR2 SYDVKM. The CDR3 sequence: CASSTNRGGNQPQHF. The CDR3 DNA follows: TGTGCCAGCAGCACCAATCGGGGGGGAAATCAGCCCCAGCATTTT.

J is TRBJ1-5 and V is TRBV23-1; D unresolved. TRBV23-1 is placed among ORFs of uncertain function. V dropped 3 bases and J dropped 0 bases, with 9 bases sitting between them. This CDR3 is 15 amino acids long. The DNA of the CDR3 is TGCGCCAGCAGTCACAGGTACCTTAGCAATCAGCCCCAGCATTTT. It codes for CASSHRYLSNQPQHF.

As DNA, the CDR3 is TGTGCCAGCAGTTTAAAGGGACAGGGTCACCTTAGCGGGAGCTCCTACGAGCAGTACTTC. This translates into CASSLKGQGHLSGSSYEQYF. The V and J genes are TRBV27 and TRBJ2-7; D tentatively fits TRBD1 or TRBD2 (9 bases each). Trimming removed 2 bases at V and 0 bases at J, with 26 bases between. This CDR3 region has 20 residues. CDR1 is MNHEY, CDR2 SMNVEV, per germline (reference sequence).

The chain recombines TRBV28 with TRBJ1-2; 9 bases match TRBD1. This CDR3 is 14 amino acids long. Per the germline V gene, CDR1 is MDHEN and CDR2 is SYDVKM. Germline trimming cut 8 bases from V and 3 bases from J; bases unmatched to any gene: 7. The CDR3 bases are TGTGCCAGCGACAGGGGGTTCGGGGACTATGGCTACACCTTC. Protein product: CASDRGFGDYGYTF.

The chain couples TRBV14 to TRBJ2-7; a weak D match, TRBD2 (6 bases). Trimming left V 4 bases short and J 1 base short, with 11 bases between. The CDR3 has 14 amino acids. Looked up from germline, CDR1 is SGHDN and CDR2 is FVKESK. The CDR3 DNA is TGTGCCAGCAGCCTGCGGGAAGGTTCCTACGAGCAGTACTTC. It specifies CASSLREGSYEQYF.

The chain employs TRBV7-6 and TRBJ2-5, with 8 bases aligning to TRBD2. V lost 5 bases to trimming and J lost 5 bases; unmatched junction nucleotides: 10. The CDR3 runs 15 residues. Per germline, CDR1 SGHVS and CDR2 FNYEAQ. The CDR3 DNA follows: TGTGCCAGCAGCGCCGGGACTAGAAGGGACGAGACCCAGTACTTC. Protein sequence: CASSAGTRRDETQYF.

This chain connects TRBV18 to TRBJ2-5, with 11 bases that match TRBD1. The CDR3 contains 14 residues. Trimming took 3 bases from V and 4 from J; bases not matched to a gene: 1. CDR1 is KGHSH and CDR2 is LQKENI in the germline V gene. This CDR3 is CASSPGQGAETQYF. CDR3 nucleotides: TGTGCCAGCTCACCCGGACAGGGGGCAGAGACCCAGTACTTC.

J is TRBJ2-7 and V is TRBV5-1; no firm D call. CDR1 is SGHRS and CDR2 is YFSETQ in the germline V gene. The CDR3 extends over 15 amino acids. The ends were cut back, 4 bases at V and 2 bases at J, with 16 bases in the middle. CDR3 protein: CASSTGLTSPYEQYF. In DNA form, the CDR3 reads TGCGCCAGCAGCACCGGATTGACAAGTCCCTACGAGCAGTACTTC. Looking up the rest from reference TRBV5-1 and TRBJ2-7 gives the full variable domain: KAGVTQTPRYLIKTRGQQVTLSCSPISGHRSVSWYQQTPGQGLQFLFEYFSETQRNKGNFPGRFSGRQFSNSRSEMNVSTLELGDSALYLCASSTGLTSPYEQYFGPGTRLTVT.

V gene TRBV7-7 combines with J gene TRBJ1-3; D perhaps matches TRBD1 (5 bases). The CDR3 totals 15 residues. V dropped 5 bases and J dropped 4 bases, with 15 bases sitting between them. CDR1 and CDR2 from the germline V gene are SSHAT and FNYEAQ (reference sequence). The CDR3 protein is CASSRSGEPGNTIYF. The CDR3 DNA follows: TGTGCCAGCAGCCGATCGGGGGAGCCAGGAAACACCATATATTTT.

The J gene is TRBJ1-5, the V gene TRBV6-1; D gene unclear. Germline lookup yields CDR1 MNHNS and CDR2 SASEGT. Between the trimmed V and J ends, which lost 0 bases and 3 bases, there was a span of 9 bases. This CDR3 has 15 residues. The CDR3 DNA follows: TGTGCCAGCAGTGAAGCCAAACAGTACAATCAGCCCCAGCATTTT. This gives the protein CASSEAKQYNQPQHF.

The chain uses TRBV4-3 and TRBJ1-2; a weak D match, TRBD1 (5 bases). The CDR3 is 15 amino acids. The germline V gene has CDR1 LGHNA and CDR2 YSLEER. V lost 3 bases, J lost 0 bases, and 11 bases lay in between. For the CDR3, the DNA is TGCGCCAGCAGCCAGGACACAATAGCTAACTATGGCTACACCTTC. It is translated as CASSQDTIANYGYTF.

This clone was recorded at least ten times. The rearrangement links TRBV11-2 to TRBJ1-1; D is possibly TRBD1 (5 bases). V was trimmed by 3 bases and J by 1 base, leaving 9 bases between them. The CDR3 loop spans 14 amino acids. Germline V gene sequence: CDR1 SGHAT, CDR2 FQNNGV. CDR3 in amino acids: CASSFATGNTEAFF. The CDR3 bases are TGTGCCAGCAGCTTCGCCACAGGGAACACTGAAGCTTTCTTT.

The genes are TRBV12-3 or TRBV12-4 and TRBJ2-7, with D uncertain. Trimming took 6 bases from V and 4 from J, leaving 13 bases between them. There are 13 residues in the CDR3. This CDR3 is CASSPRLVYEQYF. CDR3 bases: TGTGCCAGCAGCCCAAGGCTAGTGTACGAGCAGTACTTC.

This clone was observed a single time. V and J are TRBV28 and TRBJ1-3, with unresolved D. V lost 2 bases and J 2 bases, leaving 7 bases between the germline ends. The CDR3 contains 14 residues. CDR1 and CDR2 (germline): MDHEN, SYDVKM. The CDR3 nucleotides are TGTGCCAGCAGTTTAATGTCCGCTGGAAACACCATATATTTT. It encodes CASSLMSAGNTIYF.

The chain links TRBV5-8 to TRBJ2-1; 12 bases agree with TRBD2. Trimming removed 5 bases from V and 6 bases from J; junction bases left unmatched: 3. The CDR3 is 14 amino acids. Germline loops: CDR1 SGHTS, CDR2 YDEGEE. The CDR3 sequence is CASRTSGRSNEQFF. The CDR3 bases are TGTGCCAGCAGGACTAGCGGGAGAAGCAATGAGCAGTTCTTC. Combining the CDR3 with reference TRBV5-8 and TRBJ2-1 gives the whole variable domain EAGVTQSPTHLIKTRGQQATLRCSPISGHTSVYWYQQALGLGLQFLLWYDEGEERNRGNFPPRFSGRQFPNYSSELNVNALELEDSALYLCASRTSGRSNEQFFGPGTRLTVL.

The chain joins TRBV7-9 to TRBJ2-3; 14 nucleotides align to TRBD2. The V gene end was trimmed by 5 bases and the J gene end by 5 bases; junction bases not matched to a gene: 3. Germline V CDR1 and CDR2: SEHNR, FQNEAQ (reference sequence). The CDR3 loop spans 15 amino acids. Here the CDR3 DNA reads TGTGCCAGCAGCACCGGGACTAGCGGGGGAGATACGCAGTATTTT. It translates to CASSTGTSGGDTQYF.

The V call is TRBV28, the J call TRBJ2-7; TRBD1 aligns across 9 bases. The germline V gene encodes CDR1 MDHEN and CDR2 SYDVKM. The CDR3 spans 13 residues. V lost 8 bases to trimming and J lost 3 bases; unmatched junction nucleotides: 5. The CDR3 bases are TGTGCCAGCTCCGGGACAGGGAGCTACGAGCAGTACTTC. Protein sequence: CASSGTGSYEQYF.

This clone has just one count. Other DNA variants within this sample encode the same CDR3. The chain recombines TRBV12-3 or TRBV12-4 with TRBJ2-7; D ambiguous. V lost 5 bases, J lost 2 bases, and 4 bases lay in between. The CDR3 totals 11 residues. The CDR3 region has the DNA TGTGCCAGCAGTCAGGCCTACGAGCAGTACTTC. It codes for CASSQAYEQYF.

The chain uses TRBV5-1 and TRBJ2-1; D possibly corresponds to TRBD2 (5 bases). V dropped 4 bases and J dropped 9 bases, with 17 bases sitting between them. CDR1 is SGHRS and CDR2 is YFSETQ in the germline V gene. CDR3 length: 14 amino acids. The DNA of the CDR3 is TGCGCCAGCAGCCCGGGGAATCAGGCATCTGAGCAGTTCTTC. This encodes CASSPGNQASEQFF.

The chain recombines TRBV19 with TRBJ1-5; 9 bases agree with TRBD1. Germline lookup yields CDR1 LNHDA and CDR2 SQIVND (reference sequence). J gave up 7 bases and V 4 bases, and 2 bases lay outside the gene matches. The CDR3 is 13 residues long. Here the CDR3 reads CASSKDRGQPQHF. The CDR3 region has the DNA TGTGCCAGTAGTAAAGACAGGGGGCAGCCCCAGCATTTT.

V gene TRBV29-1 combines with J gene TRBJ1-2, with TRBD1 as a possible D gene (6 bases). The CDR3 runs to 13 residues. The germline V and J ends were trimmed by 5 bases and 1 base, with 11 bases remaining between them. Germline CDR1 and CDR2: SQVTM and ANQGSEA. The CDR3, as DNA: TGCAGCGTTACAGGGATAGGTAACTATGGCTACACCTTC. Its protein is CSVTGIGNYGYTF. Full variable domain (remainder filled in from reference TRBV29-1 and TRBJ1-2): SAVISQKPSRDICQRGTSLTIQCQVDSQVTMMFWYRQQPGQSLTLIATANQGSEATYESGFVIDKFPISRPNLTFSTLTVSNMSPEDSSIYLCSVTGIGNYGYTFGSGTRLTVV.